These 18 T cell receptor beta chains were all obtained from the same sample, sequenced in a study of shared clonotypes between healthy human individuals. The repertoire was sequenced with immunoSEQ multiplex PCR; TCRdb's copy has only in-frame clones and lacks some. The table records more than 1 million clones, 78% of them present only once. The sequencing sample was made of memory CD4+ T cells from PBMCs. Subset described: CD45RA-negative fraction. The receptors shown here come from a man aged 18 to 30 in good health. Some clones in this sample may be carry-over from other donors' samples.

This sequence joins TRBV19 and TRBJ2-7; 12 nucleotides line up with TRBD1. V dropped 6 bases and J dropped 5; count of bases not matched to a gene: 5. The CDR3 has 14 residues. Germline CDR1 reads LNHDA; CDR2 reads SQIVND (reference sequence). The CDR3 here is CASRPGQGAHEQYF. DNA for the CDR3: TGTGCCAGTAGGCCGGGACAGGGGGCCCACGAGCAGTACTTC.

The chain has TRBV7-8 and TRBJ1-1; 7 bases are shared with TRBD1. Per germline, CDR1 SGHVS and CDR2 FQNEAQ. The J segment lost 2 bases and the V segment lost 0 bases, leaving 12 bases of the junction unmatched. The CDR3 covers 18 residues. In nucleotides, the CDR3 is TGTGCCAGCAGCTTAGCCCATACCCAGGGACAGCTAAACACTGAAGCTTTCTTT. Amino acids: CASSLAHTQGQLNTEAFF.

There are a few counts of this clone. CDR3 coding DNA: TGCAGCGTTGCGTGGGGGGGAAGCGGCGAGCAGTACTTC. Amino acid sequence: CSVAWGGSGEQYF. The chain couples TRBV29-1 to TRBJ2-7, with TRBD2 identical over 7 bases. The V segment lost 4 bases and the J segment 6 bases; nucleotides outside the gene matches: 9. Germline CDR1 SQVTM, CDR2 ANQGSEA. This CDR3 region has 13 residues.

This sequence joins TRBV6-6 and TRBJ1-5; tentative D call: TRBD1 (5 bases). CDR3 size: 16 residues. Looked up from germline, CDR1 is MNHNY and CDR2 is SVGAGI (reference sequence). V dropped 0 bases and J dropped 2 bases, with 11 bases sitting between them. The CDR3 region has the DNA TGTGCCAGCAGTTACTCATTGGGGCAGGGCAATCAGCCCCAGCATTTT. It is translated as CASSYSLGQGNQPQHF.

The chain employs TRBV25-1 and TRBJ2-5; possible D gene TRBD1, 5 bases. CDR1 MGHDK and CDR2 SYGVNS come from the germline V gene. Trimming took off 3 bases at V and 2 bases at J, with 7 bases between the two ends. The CDR3 extends over 13 amino acids. CDR3 coding DNA: TGTGCCAGCAGTGACTCAGGGCAAGAGACCCAGTACTTC. Protein sequence: CASSDSGQETQYF.

The chain has TRBV7-9 and TRBJ2-2; 7 positions match TRBD1. In germline, CDR1 is SEHNR, CDR2 FQNEAQ (reference sequence). Germline trimming cut 3 bases from V and 7 bases from J; bases unmatched to any gene: 2. This CDR3 is built from 13 residues. CDR3 coding DNA: TGTGCCAGCAGCTTTGGGACAGACGGGGAGCTGTTTTTT. Encoded protein: CASSFGTDGELFF.

This chain links TRBV7-3 with TRBJ2-3; 11 bases align to TRBD2. The V gene's germline CDR1 is SGHTA and CDR2 FQGTGA. V gave up 6 bases and J gave up 2 bases; unmatched junction bases: 7. The CDR3 contains 16 residues. The CDR3 spells CASSAGTSGYTDTQYF. CDR3 nucleotide sequence: TGTGCCAGCAGTGCCGGGACTAGCGGATACACAGATACGCAGTATTTT.

The rearrangement links TRBV7-2 to TRBJ2-3; D might be TRBD2 (6 bases). Germline lookup yields CDR1 SGHTA and CDR2 FQGNSA. The CDR3 extends over 14 amino acids. The ends were cut back, 5 bases at V and 7 bases at J, with 16 bases in the middle. CDR3 coding DNA: TGTGCCAGCAGCGAGGGGCAGGGAGGTCATACGCAGTATTTT. It translates to CASSEGQGGHTQYF.

This clone came up many times. The chain couples TRBV30 to TRBJ1-1; D is unresolved. CDR3 length: 11 amino acids. Germline V gene sequence: CDR1 GTSNPN, CDR2 SVGIG (reference sequence). Between the trimmed V and J ends, which lost 0 bases and 9 bases, there was a span of 8 bases. CDR3 loop: CAWSVNAQAFF. The CDR3 DNA reads as TGTGCCTGGAGTGTAAACGCCCAAGCTTTCTTT.

This clone was observed a handful of times. In nucleotides, the CDR3 is TGTGCCATCAGTGCCACTAGCGGGAGTGATCTCTACGAGCAGTACTTC. Residues: CAISATSGSDLYEQYF. The V gene is TRBV10-3, the J gene TRBJ2-7; 11 bases align to TRBD2. The V segment lost 4 bases and the J segment 3 bases; nucleotides outside the gene matches: 8. This CDR3 has 16 amino acids. Germline lookup yields CDR1 ENHRY and CDR2 SYGVKD.

This clone appeared a few times. The chain carries TRBV28 and TRBJ1-5, with no clear D. Germline V gene data show CDR1 as MDHEN and CDR2 as SYDVKM. This CDR3 spans 14 amino acids. V was cut by 6 bases and J by 7 bases, with 16 bases left in between. CDR3 region: CASRPYRKEQPQHF. CDR3 DNA: TGTGCCAGCAGGCCCTATCGGAAGGAACAGCCCCAGCATTTT.

This sequence joins TRBV4-2 and TRBJ2-7; TRBD1 might be the D (6 bases). The germline gives CDR1 LGHNA, CDR2 YNFKEQ. This CDR3 spans 15 amino acids. Trimming pared 2 bases from V and 4 bases from J, leaving 15 bases between. The CDR3 bases are TGTGCCAGCAGCCAAACCGGACAGCCCCGGTACGAGCAGTACTTC. Protein sequence: CASSQTGQPRYEQYF.

The chain carries TRBV7-3 and TRBJ2-7, with TRBD2 identical over 7 bases. Germline loops: CDR1 SGHTA, CDR2 FQGTGA. The trim removed 3 bases at V and 5 bases at J, leaving 10 bases unmatched. CDR3 length: 15 residues. This chain's CDR3 is CASSLYAGVSNEQYF. Here the CDR3 DNA reads TGTGCCAGCAGCTTGTATGCGGGGGTCTCTAACGAGCAGTACTTC.

The chain uses TRBV6-6 and TRBJ1-1; 10 bases agree with TRBD1. Looked up from germline, CDR1 is MNHNY and CDR2 is SVGAGI (reference sequence). CDR3 size: 12 residues. V gave up 10 bases and J gave up 5 bases; unmatched junction bases: 4. This chain's CDR3 is CAISGQGTEAFF. The CDR3 DNA reads TGTGCCATATCGGGACAGGGGACTGAAGCTTTCTTT.

This chain joins TRBV6-6 and TRBJ1-1; no firm D call. Germline V gene lookup returns CDR1 MNHNY and CDR2 SVGAGI (reference sequence). CDR3 length: 13 residues. The germline V and J ends were trimmed by 5 bases and 10 bases, with 17 bases remaining between them. Here the CDR3 DNA reads TGTGCCAGCAGTCCGAACAGAGGAAGTGGAGCTTTCTTT. Translated, it gives CASSPNRGSGAFF.

The chain uses TRBV4-1 and TRBJ2-7; maybe TRBD2 (5 bases). The CDR3 is 16 residues long. CDR1 and CDR2 from the germline V gene are MGHRA and YSYEKL. Deletions cut 1 base from V and 6 bases from J, with 19 bases between. The CDR3 protein is CASSQAVFLTGSEQYF. Written as DNA, the CDR3 is TGCGCCAGCAGCCAAGCGGTTTTTTTGACGGGATCCGAGCAGTACTTC.

The rearrangement joins TRBV28 to TRBJ2-1; TRBD2 aligns across 7 bases. Per the germline V gene, CDR1 is MDHEN and CDR2 is SYDVKM. This CDR3 contains 16 residues. V dropped 4 bases and J dropped 0; count of bases not matched to a gene: 6. The CDR3 nucleotides are TGTGCCAGCAGTTGGGGGGAGGGAAGCTCCTACAATGAGCAGTTCTTC. It codes for CASSWGEGSSYNEQFF.

The rearrangement links TRBV7-9 to TRBJ2-5; 7 bases fit TRBD1. The CDR3 spans 14 residues. Germline trimming cut 4 bases from V and 5 bases from J; bases unmatched to any gene: 7. CDR1 SEHNR and CDR2 FQNEAQ come from the germline V gene (reference sequence). The CDR3 region is CASSYSTGSETQYF. CDR3 DNA: TGTGCCAGCAGCTATTCGACAGGGTCGGAGACCCAGTACTTC.